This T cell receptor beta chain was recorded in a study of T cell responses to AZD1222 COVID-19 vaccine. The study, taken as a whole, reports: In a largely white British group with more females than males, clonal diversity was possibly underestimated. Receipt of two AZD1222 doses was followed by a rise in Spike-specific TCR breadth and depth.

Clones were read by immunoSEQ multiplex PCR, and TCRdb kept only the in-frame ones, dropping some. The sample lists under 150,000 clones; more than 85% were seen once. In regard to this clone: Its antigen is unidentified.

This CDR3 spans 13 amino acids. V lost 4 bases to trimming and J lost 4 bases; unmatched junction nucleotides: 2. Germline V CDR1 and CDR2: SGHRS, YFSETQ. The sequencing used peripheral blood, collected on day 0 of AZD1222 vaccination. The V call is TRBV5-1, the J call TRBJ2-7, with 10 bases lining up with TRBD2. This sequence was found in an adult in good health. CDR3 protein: CASSLAGVYEQYF. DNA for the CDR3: TGCGCCAGCAGCCTAGCGGGAGTGTACGAGCAGTACTTC.